The T cell receptor beta chain under discussion was sequenced for a study of PD-L1 blockade in urothelial cancer. The CDR3 is 14 amino acids. V shed 6 bases, J shed 3 bases, and the junction held 3 bases outside the gene matches. The V gene's germline CDR1 is KGHSH and CDR2 LQKENI. The assay was immunoSEQ multiplex PCR, and TCRdb's table has in-frame clones only and misses some. The sample shows approximately 67,000 clones, 75% to 90% of them seen only once. As to time point: pretreatment peripheral blood. The sequenced sample was PBMCs, obtained around atezolizumab (anti-PD-L1) treatment. The V and J genes are TRBV18 and TRBJ2-1, with 9 bases that match TRBD1. This clonotype originated in a man in his sixties with urothelial cancer. The CDR3 is CASSGTGYYNEQFF. Here the CDR3 DNA reads TGTGCCAGCTCGGGGACAGGGTACTACAATGAGCAGTTCTTC.